This T cell receptor (beta chain) emerged from a study of shared clonotypes between healthy human individuals. For the study at large: CD4 naive cells filled three plates per donor, CD4 memory three, CD8 naive two and CD8 memory one. Study-wide results and caveats: Clonotypes which were not shared had lower generation probabilities than clonotypes that all four donors shared.

V lost 6 bases, J lost 4 bases, and 8 bases stayed unmatched. CDR1 and CDR2 (germline): MNHEY, SVGAGI. The CDR3 sequence is 15 residues long. Concerning this clone itself: What it recognizes is unknown.

In the sorted-subset replicate PCRs, roughly 210 ng DNA, 29,000 or so T cell genomes, was used. The protocol was immunoSEQ multiplex PCR, while the TCRdb copy is restricted to in-frame clones and leaves out a portion. Among 2,500,000 or so clones listed, approximately 93% were seen once. CD45RA-negative memory and CD45RA+ naive subsets were split from the CD4+ cells. Input material: naive CD4+ T cells from PBMCs. Noted subset: CD45RA+ positively selected. The chain carries TRBV6-5 and TRBJ2-3, with 9 bases fitting TRBD1. The sequence was obtained from a man aged 18 to 29 in good health. Some clones in this sample may be carry-over from other donors' samples. The CDR3 region has the DNA TGTGCCAGCAGCAGACAGGGGGTTCGCCCAGATACGCAGTATTTT. This translates into CASSRQGVRPDTQYF.